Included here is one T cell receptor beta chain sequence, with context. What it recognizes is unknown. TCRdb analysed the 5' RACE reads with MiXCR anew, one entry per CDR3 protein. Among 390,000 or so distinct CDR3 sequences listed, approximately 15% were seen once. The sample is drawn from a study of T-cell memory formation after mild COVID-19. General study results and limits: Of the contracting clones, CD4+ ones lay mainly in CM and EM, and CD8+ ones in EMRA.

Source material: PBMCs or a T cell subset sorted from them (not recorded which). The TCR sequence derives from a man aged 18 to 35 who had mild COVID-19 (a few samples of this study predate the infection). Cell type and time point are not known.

As DNA, the CDR3 is TGCAGTGCTGGCGGGGGGGGGCTCGGGCAGTACTTC. It encodes CSAGGGGLGQYF. V usage is TRBV20-1 and J usage is TRBJ2-7; TRBD2 agrees at 9 bases. V shed 5 bases and J 9 bases; nucleotides not matched to a gene: 8. Germline assignment: CDR1 DFQATT and CDR2 SNEGSKA (reference sequence). The CDR3 loop spans 12 amino acids.